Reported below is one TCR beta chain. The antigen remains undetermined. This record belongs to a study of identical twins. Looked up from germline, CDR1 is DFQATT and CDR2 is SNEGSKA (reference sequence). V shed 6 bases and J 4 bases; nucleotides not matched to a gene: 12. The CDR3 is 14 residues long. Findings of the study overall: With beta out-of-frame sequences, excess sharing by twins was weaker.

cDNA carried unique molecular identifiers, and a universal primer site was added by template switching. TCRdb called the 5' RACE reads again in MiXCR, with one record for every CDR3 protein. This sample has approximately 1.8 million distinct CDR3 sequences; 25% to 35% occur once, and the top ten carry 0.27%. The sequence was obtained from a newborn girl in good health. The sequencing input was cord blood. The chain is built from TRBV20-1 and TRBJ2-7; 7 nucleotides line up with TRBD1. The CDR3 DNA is TGCAGTGCCAACAGGGGCAACTTAGCTTACGAGCAGTACTTC. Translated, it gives CSANRGNLAYEQYF.